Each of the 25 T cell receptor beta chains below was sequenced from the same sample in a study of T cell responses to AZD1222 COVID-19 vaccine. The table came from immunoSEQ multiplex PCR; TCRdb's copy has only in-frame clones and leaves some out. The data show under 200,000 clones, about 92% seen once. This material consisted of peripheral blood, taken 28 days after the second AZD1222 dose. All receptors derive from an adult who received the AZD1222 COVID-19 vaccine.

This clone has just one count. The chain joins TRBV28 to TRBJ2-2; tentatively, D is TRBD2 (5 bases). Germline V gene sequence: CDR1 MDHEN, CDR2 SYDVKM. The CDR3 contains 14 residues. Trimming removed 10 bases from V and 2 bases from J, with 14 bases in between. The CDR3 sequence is CATGGLVNTGELFF. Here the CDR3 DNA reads TGTGCCACGGGCGGGCTAGTTAACACCGGGGAGCTGTTTTTT.

For the CDR3, the DNA is TGTGCCAGCAGTTTATCGTACAGGGGCGAGCAGTACTTC. Its protein is CASSLSYRGEQYF. This chain uses TRBV27 with TRBJ2-7, with 7 bases lining up with TRBD1. The CDR3 runs 13 residues. Germline CDR1 reads MNHEY; CDR2 reads SMNVEV (reference sequence). The ends lost 0 bases at V and 6 bases at J; junction bases unmatched: 2.

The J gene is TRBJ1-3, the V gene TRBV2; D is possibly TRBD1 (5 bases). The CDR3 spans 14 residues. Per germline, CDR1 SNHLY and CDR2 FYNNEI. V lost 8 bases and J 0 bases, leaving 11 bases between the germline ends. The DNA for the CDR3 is TGTGCCAGCGGCAGGGCCACCTCTGGAAACACCATATATTTT. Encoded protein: CASGRATSGNTIYF.

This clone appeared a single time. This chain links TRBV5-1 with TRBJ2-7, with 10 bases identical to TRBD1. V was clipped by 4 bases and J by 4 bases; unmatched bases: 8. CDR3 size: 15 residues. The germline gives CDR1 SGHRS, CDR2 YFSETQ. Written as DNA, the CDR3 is TGCGCCAGCAGCGAAGGGACAGGGGCCCCTTACGAGCAGTACTTC. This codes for CASSEGTGAPYEQYF.

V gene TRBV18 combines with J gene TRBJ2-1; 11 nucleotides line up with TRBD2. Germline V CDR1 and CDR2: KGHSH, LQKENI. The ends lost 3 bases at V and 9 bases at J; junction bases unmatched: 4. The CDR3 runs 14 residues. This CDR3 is CASSPLAGGGEQFF. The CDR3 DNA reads TGTGCCAGCTCACCGCTAGCGGGGGGCGGTGAGCAGTTCTTC. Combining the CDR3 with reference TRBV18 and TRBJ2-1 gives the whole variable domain NAGVMQNPRHLVRRRGQEARLRCSPMKGHSHVYWYRQLPEEGLKFMVYLQKENIIDESGMPKERFSAEFPKEGPSILRIQQVVRGDSAAYFCASSPLAGGGEQFFGPGTRLTVL.

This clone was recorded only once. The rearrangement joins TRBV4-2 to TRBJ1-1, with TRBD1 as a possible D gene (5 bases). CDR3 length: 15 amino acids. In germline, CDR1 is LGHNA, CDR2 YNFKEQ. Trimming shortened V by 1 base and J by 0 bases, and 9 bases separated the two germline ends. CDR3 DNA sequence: TGTGCCAGCAGCCAAGTGGGGGGGATGAACACTGAAGCTTTCTTT. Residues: CASSQVGGMNTEAFF.

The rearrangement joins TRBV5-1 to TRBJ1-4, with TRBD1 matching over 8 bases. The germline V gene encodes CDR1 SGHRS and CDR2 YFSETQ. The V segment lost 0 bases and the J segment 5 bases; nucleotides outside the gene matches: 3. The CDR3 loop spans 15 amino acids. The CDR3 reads CASSLARGRNEKLFF. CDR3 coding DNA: TGCGCCAGCAGCTTGGCCAGGGGGCGGAATGAAAAACTGTTTTTT. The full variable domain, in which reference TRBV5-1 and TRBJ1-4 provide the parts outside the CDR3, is KAGVTQTPRYLIKTRGQQVTLSCSPISGHRSVSWYQQTPGQGLQFLFEYFSETQRNKGNFPGRFSGRQFSNSRSEMNVSTLELGDSALYLCASSLARGRNEKLFFGSGTQLSVL.

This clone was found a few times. In DNA, the CDR3 is TGTGCCACCAGTGATGACAGGGGAGTCTACTATGGCTACACCTTC. It translates to CATSDDRGVYYGYTF. The chain recombines TRBV24-1 with TRBJ1-2; 8 bases are shared with TRBD1. The V segment lost 3 bases and the J segment 3 bases; nucleotides outside the gene matches: 5. Germline CDR1 KGHDR, CDR2 SFDVKD. This CDR3 contains 15 residues.

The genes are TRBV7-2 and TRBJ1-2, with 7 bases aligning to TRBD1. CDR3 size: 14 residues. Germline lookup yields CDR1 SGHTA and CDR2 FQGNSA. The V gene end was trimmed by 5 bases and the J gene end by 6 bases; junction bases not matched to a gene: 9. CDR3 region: CASSLQGTGDGYTF. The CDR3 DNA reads TGTGCCAGCAGCCTACAGGGGACGGGGGATGGCTACACCTTC. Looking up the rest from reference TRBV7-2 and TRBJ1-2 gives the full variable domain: GAGVSQSPSNKVTEKGKDVELRCDPISGHTALYWYRQSLGQGLEFLIYFQGNSAPDKSGLPSDRFSAERTGGSVSTLTIQRTQQEDSAVYLCASSLQGTGDGYTFGSGTRLTVV.

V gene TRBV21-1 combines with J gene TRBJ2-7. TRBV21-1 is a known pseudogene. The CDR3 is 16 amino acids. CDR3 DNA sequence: TGTGCCAGCAGCAAAGGGAGTTCGGTTAAGGGCTACGAGCAGTACTTC. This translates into CASSKGSSVKGYEQYF.

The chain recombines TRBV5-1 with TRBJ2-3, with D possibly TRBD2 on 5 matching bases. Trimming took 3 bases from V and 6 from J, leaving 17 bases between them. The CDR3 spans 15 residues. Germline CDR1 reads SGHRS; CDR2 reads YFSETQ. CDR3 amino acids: CASSSSLGGTDTQYF. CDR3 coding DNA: TGCGCCAGCAGCTCCTCTTTAGGAGGTACGGATACGCAGTATTTT.

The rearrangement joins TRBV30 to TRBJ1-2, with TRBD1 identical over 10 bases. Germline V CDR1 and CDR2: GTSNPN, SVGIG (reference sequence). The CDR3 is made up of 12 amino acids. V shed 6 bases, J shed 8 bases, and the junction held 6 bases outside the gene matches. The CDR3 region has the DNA TGTGCCTGCGAGGGACAGGGGTCCGGCTACACCTTC. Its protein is CACEGQGSGYTF.

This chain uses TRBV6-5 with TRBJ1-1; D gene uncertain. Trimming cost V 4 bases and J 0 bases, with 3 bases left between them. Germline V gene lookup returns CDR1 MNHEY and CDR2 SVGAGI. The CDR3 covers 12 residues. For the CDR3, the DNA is TGTGCCAGCAGTTCCGTGAACACTGAAGCTTTCTTT. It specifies CASSSVNTEAFF.

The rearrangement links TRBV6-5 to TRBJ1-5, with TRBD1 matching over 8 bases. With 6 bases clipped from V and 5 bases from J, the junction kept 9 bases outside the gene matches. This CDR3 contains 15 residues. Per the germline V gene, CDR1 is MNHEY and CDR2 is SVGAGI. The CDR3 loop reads CASRTGAVSHQPQHF. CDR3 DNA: TGTGCCAGCAGGACAGGGGCCGTGTCCCATCAGCCCCAGCATTTT.

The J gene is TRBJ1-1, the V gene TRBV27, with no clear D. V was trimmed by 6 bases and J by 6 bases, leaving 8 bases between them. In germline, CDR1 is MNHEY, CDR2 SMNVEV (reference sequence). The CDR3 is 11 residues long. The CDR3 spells CASRTSAEAFF. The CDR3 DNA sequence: TGTGCCAGCAGAACTTCAGCTGAAGCTTTCTTT.

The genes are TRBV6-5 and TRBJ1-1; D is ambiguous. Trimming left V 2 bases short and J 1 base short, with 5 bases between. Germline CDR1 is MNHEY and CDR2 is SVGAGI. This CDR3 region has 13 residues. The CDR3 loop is CASSYSWNTEAFF. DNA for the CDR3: TGTGCCAGCAGTTACAGTTGGAACACTGAAGCTTTCTTT.

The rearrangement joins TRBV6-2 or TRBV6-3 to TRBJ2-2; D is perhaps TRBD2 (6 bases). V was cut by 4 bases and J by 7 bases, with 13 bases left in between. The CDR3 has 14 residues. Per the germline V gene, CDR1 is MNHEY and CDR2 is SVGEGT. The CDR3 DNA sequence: TGTGCCAGCAGTTTACCCGAGCGGGTCGGGGAGCTGTTTTTT. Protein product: CASSLPERVGELFF.

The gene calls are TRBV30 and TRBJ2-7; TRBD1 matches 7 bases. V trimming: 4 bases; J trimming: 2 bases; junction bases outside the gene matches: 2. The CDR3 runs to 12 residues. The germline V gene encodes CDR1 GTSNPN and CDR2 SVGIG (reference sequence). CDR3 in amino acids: CAWTGGPYEQYF. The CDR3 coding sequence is TGTGCCTGGACAGGGGGACCCTACGAGCAGTACTTC.

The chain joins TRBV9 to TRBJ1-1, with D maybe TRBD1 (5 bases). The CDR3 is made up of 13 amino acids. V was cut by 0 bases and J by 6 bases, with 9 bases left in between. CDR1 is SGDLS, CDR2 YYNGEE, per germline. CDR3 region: CASSVDGRAEAFF. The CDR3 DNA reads TGTGCCAGCAGCGTAGACGGCAGGGCTGAAGCTTTCTTT.

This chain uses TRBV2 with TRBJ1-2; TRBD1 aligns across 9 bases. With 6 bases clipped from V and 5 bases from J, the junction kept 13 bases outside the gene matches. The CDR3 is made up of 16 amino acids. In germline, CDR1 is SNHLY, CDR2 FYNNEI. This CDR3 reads CASSARQGGLLYGYTF. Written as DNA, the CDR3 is TGTGCCAGCAGCGCCAGACAGGGGGGCCTATTGTATGGCTACACCTTC.

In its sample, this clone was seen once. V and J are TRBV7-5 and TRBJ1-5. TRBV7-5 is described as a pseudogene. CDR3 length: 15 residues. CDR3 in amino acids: CARSNSGGSNQPQHF. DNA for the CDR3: TGTGCCAGAAGCAACAGCGGGGGCAGCAATCAGCCCCAGCATTTT.

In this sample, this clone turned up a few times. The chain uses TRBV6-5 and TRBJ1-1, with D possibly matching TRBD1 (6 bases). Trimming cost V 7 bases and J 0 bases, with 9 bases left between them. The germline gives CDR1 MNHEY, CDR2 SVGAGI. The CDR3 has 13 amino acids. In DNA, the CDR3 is TGTGCCAGCAAGGGGGTGCTGAACACTGAAGCTTTCTTT. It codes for CASKGVLNTEAFF.

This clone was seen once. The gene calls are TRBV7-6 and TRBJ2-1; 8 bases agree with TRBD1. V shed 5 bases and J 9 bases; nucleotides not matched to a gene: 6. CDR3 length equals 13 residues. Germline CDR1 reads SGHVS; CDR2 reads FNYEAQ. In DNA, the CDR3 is TGTGCCAGCAGCCGGACAGGGTCGGGTGAGCAGTTCTTC. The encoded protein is CASSRTGSGEQFF.

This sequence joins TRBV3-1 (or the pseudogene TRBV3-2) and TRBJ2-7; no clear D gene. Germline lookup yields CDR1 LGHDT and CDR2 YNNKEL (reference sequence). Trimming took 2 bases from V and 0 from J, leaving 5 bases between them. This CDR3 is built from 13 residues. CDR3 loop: CASSQPSSYEQYF. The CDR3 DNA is TGTGCCAGCAGCCAACCGAGCTCCTACGAGCAGTACTTC.

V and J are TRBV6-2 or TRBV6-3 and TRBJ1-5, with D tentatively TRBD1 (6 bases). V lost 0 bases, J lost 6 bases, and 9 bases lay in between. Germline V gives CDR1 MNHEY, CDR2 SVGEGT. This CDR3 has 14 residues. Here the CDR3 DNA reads TGTGCCAGCAGTTACTCGGTAGGGGGTCAGCCCCAGCATTTT. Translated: CASSYSVGGQPQHF.